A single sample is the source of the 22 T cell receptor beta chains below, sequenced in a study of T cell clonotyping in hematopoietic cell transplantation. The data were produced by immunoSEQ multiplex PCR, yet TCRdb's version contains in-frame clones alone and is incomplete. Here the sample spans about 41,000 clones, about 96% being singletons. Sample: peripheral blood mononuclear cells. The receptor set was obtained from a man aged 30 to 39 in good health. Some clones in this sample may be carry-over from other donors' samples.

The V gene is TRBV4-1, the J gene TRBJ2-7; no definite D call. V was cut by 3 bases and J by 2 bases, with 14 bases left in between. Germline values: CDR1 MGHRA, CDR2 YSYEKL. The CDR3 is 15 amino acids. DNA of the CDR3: TGCGCCAGCAGCCATGGCTTTCCGCAGCCCTACGAGCAGTACTTC. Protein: CASSHGFPQPYEQYF.

CDR3 sequence (DNA): TGTGCCAGCAGGTTTAACGATCAGGGGAAGGATACGCAGTATTTT. As protein: CASRFNDQGKDTQYF. V and J are TRBV11-2 and TRBJ2-3, with a tentative D call TRBD1 (6 bases). Germline CDR1 reads SGHAT; CDR2 reads FQNNGV. CDR3 length: 15 residues. V lost 6 bases, J lost 6 bases, and 19 bases lay in between.

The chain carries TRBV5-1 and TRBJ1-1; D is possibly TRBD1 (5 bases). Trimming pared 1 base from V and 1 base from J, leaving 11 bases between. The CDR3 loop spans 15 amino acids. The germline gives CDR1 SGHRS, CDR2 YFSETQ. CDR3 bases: TGCGCCAGCAGCTTGACAAGGGGTGGGAACACTGAAGCTTTCTTT. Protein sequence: CASSLTRGGNTEAFF.

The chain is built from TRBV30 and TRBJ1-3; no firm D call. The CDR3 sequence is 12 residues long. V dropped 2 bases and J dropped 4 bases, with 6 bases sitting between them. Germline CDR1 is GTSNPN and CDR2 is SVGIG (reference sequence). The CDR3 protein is CAWSSTGNTIYF. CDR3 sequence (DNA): TGTGCCTGGAGTAGTACAGGAAACACCATATATTTT.

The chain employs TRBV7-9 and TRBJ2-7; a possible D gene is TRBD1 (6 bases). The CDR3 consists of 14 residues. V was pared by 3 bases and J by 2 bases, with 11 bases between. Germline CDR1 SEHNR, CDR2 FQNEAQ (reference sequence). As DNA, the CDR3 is TGTGCCAGCAGCTTTGAGGGGGTGCCCTACGAGCAGTACTTC. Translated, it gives CASSFEGVPYEQYF.

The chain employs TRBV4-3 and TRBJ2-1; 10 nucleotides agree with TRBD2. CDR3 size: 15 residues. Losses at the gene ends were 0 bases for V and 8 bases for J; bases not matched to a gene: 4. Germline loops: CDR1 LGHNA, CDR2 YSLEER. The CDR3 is CASSQDPSGRDEQFF. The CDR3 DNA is TGCGCCAGCAGCCAAGATCCTAGCGGGAGAGATGAGCAGTTCTTC.

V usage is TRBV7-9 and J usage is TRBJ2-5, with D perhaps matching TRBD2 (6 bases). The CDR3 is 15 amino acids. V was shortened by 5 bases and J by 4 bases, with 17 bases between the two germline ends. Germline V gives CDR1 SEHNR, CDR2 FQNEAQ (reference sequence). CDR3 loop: CASSPATWGGETQYF. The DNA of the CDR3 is TGTGCCAGCAGCCCTGCCACCTGGGGAGGAGAGACCCAGTACTTC. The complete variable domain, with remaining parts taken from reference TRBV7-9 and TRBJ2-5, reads DTGVSQNPRHKITKRGQNVTFRCDPISEHNRLYWYRQTLGQGPEFLTYFQNEAQLEKSRLLSDRFSAERPKGSFSTLEIQRTEQGDSAMYLCASSPATWGGETQYFGPGTRLLVL.

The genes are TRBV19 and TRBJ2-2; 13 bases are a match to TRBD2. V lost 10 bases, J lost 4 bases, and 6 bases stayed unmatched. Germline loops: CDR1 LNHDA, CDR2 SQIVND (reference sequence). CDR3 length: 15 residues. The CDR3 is CATTSGGAGTGELFF. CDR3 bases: TGTGCCACAACTAGCGGGGGGGCGGGCACCGGGGAGCTGTTTTTT.

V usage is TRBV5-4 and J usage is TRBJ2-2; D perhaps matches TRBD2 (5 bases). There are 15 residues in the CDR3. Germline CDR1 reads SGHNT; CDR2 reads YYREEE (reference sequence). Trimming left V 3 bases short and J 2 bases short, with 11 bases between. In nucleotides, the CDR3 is TGTGCCAGCAGCTGGGCTAGGACTAACACCGGGGAGCTGTTTTTT. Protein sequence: CASSWARTNTGELFF.

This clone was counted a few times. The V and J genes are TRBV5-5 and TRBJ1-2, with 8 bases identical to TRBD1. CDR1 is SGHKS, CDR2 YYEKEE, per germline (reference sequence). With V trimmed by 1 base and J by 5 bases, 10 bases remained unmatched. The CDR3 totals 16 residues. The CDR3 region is CASSLLGQGSGYGYTF. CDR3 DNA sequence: TGTGCCAGCAGCTTGCTAGGACAGGGTAGCGGGTATGGCTACACCTTC.

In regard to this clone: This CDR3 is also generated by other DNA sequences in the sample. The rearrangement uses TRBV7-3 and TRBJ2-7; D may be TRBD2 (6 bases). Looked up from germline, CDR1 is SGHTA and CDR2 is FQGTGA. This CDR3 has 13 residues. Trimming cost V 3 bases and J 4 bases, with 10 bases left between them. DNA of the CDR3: TGTGCCAGCAGCTTTGGGGGAGGTTACGAGCAGTACTTC. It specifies CASSFGGGYEQYF.

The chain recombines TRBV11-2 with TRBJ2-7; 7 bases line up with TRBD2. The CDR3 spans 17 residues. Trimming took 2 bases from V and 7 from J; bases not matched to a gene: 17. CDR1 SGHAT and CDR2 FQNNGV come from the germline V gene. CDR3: CASSLRLGAGPVGEQYF. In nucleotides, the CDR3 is TGTGCCAGCAGCTTAAGGCTCGGAGCGGGACCCGTTGGGGAGCAGTACTTC.

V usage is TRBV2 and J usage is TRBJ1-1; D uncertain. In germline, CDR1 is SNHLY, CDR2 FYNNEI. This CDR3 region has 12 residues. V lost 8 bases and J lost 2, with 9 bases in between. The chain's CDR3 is CASGKENTEAFF. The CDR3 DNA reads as TGTGCCAGCGGGAAAGAAAACACTGAAGCTTTCTTT.

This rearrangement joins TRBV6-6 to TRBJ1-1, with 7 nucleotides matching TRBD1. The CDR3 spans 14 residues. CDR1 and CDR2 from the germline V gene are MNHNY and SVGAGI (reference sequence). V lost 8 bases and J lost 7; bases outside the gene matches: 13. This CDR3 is CASVPGTVSFEAFF. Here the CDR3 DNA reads TGTGCCAGCGTTCCCGGGACAGTTTCCTTTGAAGCTTTCTTT.

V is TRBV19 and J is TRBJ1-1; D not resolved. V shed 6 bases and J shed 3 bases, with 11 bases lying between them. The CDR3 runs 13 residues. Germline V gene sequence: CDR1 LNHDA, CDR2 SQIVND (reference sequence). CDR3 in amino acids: CASRWLADTEAFF. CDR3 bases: TGTGCCAGTAGATGGCTAGCCGACACTGAAGCTTTCTTT.

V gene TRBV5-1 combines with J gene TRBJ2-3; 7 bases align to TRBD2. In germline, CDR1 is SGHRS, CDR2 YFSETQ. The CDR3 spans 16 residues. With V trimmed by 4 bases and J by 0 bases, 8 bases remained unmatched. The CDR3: CASSRGGGGSTDTQYF. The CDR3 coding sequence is TGCGCCAGCAGCCGAGGTGGCGGGGGAAGCACAGATACGCAGTATTTT.

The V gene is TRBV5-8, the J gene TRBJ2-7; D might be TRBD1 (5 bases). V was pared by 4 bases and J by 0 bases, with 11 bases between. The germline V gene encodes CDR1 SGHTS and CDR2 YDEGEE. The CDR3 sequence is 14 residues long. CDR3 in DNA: TGTGCCAGCAGCCCGATACAGGCCTCCTACGAGCAGTACTTC. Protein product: CASSPIQASYEQYF.

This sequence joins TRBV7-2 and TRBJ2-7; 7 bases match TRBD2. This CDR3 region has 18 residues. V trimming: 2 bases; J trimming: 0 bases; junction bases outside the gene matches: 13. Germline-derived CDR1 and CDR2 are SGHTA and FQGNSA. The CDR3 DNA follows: TGTGCCAGCAGCTTACTCCCTCATGACGGGAGGACCTCCTACGAGCAGTACTTC. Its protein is CASSLLPHDGRTSYEQYF.

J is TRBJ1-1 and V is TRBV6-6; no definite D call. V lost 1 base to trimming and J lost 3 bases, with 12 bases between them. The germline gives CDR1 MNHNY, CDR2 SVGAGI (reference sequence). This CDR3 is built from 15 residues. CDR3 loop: CASSYLAGPDTEAFF. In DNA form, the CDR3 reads TGTGCCAGCAGTTACTTGGCTGGACCCGACACTGAAGCTTTCTTT.

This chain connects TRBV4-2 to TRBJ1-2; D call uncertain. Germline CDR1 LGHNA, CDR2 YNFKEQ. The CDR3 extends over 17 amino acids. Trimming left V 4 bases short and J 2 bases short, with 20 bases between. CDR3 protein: CASSLGSTSPANYGYTF. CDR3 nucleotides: TGTGCCAGCAGCCTCGGTTCAACCTCCCCTGCGAACTATGGCTACACCTTC.

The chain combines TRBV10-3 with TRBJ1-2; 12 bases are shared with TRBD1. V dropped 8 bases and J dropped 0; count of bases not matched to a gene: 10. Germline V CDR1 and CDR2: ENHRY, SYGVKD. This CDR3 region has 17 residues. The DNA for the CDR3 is TGTGCCATCCAATCCGGGACAGGGGGCCAGGCTAACTATGGCTACACCTTC. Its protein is CAIQSGTGGQANYGYTF.

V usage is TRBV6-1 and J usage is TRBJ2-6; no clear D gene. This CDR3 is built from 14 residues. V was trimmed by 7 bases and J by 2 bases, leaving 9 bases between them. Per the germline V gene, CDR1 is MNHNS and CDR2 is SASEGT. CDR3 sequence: CASTKEPGANVLTF. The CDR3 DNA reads TGTGCCAGCACCAAGGAGCCTGGGGCCAACGTCCTGACTTTC.